Each of the 3 T cell receptor beta chains below was sequenced from the same sample in a study of regulatory T cells in long-lasting Graves disease. Time point noted: newly diagnosed GD, antithyroid drugs for less than 3 months. Scientists built the TCR library using RNA that was extracted from PBMCs. Library construction for TCR beta used iRepertoire HTBI primers and Arm-PCR of CDR3 regions. Using its own MiXCR run on the multiplex PCR reads, TCRdb lists one record per CDR3 protein. The sample consists of some 340,000 distinct CDR3 sequences, roughly 12% of them appearing once. These data also formed part of another study, on T cells in Graves' hyperthyroidism and ophthalmopathy.

The sample was peripheral blood mononuclear cells (PBMCs), taken at new diagnosis, from a patient treated with antithyroid drugs. All receptors derive from a young woman with Graves disease.

This clonotype was seen many times. The chain is built from TRBV7-6 and TRBJ1-1; 9 bases line up with TRBD1. CDR1 SGHVS and CDR2 FNYEAQ come from the germline V gene. This CDR3 has 13 residues. J lost 10 bases, V lost 4 bases, and 7 bases had no gene match. The CDR3 coding sequence is TGTGCCAGCAGCTCCCGGGACAGGGACGCAGCTTTCTTT. Translated: CASSSRDRDAAFF. Filled out from reference TRBV7-6 and TRBJ1-1, the complete variable domain reads GAGVSQSPRYKVTKRGQDVALRCDPISGHVSLYWYRQALGQGPEFLTYFNYEAQQDKSGLPNDRFSAERPEGSISTLTIQRTEQRDSAMYRCASSSRDRDAAFFGQGTRLTVV.

This rearrangement joins TRBV29-1 to TRBJ1-1; D uncertain. Germline assignment: CDR1 SQVTM and CDR2 ANQGSEA. The CDR3 extends over 12 amino acids. The V and J ends lost 7 bases and 5 bases respectively, with 14 bases between them. The CDR3, as DNA: TGCAGCGCCGGACGGGAGGGAACTGAAGCTTTCTTT. Protein: CSAGREGTEAFF.

This clonotype showed up many times. The rearrangement uses TRBV12-3 or TRBV12-4 and TRBJ2-3, with D unclear. Deletions cut 6 bases from V and 2 bases from J, with 15 bases between. The CDR3 contains 15 residues. The CDR3, as DNA: TGTGCCAGCAGGAGCCGGGCTCCGAACACAGATACGCAGTATTTT. It codes for CASRSRAPNTDTQYF.